This T cell receptor beta chain was sequenced for a study of blood T cells in healthy people across ages. About this clonotype: Its specificity is not known.

A sample-barcoded 5' primer and a J-beta primer mix were used in a second PCR of roughly 6 to 11 cycles. Each cDNA molecule received a tag from a template-switch adaptor that had 12 random nucleotides. Individual samples furnished no less than 3 million CDR3-containing paired-end reads apiece. TCRdb recomputed calls from the 5' RACE reads with MiXCR, one row per CDR3 protein. Among fewer than 2 million distinct CDR3 sequences listed, roughly two fifths were seen once. Findings and limits, study-wide: Long-lived and aged donors differed, with more naive CD4+ cells and higher diversity in the long-lived. Estimated diversity across one million T cells was deemed an underestimate.

Looked up from germline, CDR1 is SQVTM and CDR2 is ANQGSEA. The CDR3 extends over 13 amino acids. This sequence joins TRBV29-1 and TRBJ2-7; 10 bases are shared with TRBD1. The end of the DNA aligns better with TRBJ2-5, so the J call may be wrong. The sequence was obtained from a human donor in good health. Sequenced input: blood. The CDR3: CSATTGGGETQYF. The CDR3 nucleotides are TGCAGCGCAACGACAGGGGGCGGAGAGACCCAGTACTTC.